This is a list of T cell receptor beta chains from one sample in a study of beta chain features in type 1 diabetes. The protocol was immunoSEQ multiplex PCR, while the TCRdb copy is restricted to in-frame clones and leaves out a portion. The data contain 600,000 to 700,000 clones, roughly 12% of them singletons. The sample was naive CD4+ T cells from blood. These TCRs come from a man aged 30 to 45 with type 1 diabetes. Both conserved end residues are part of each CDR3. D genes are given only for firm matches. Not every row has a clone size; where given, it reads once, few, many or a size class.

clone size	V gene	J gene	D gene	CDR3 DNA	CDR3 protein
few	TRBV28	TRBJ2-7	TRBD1	TGTGCCAGCAGTTTATCGACAGGGGGGCGAGAAGAGCAGTACTTC	CASSLSTGGREEQYF
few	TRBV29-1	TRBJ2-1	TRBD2	TGCAGCGTGAGGGACTACCGATACAATGAGCAGTTCTTC	CSVRDYRYNEQFF
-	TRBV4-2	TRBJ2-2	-	TGTGCCAGCAGCCAAAGGGGGAACACCGGGGAGCTGTTTTTT	CASSQRGNTGELFF
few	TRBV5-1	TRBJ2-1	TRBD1	TGCGCCAGCAGCGGGGGACAGAGATACAATGAGCAGTTCTTC	CASSGGQRYNEQFF
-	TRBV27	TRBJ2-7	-	TGTGCCACCCTCCACCTCAGGGCCAGCTCCTACGAGCAGTACTTC	CATLHLRASSYEQYF
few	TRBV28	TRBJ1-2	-	TGTGCCAGCAGTTCGCTCGATAAATATGGCTACACCTTC	CASSSLDKYGYTF
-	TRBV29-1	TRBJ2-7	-	TGCAGCGTTGGGTTGGCAGCAGGGCTCTCCTACGAGCAGTACTTC	CSVGLAAGLSYEQYF
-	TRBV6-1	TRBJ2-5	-	TGTGCCAGCAGTGATCCCAGAAGGTGGATCTCGGCCCAGTACTTC	CASSDPRRWISAQYF
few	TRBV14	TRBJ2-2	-	TGTGCCAGCAGCCAACAAGGGAGCGCCGGGGAGCTGTTTTTT	CASSQQGSAGELFF
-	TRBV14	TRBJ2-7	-	TGTGCCAGCAGCCAAACCTACGAGCAGTACTTC	CASSQTYEQYF
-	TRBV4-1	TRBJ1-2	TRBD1	TGCGCCAGCAGCCAAGTTCAGGGGGATTTCGGTTATGGCTACACCTTC	CASSQVQGDFGYGYTF
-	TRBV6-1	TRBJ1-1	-	TGTGCCAGCAGTGCGGCCACTGAAGCTTTCTTT	CASSAATEAFF
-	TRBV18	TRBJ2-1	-	TGTGCCAGCTCAGCTTGGACTGGACGGATGAATGAGCAGTTCTTC	CASSAWTGRMNEQFF
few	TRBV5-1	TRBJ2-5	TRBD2	TGCGCCAGCAGCCCCGGACTAGCGGGGAACCAAGAGACCCAGTACTTC	CASSPGLAGNQETQYF
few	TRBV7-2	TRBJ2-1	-	TGTGCCAGCAGCCTAGACGGGAATGAGCAGTTCTTC	CASSLDGNEQFF
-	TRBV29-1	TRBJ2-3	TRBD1	TGCAGCGTTGCTAGGGGGCCGAGCACAGATACGCAGTATTTT	CSVARGPSTDTQYF